The 17 T cell receptor beta chains given below trace back to one sample, sequenced in a study of high-grade serous ovarian cancer treatment subgroups (TCRdb year 2021). The tumor samples were collected prior to definitive surgery or chemotherapy. To prepare the library, the immunoSEQ multiplex PCR assay was applied. TCRdb's version of the immuneACCESS table is confined to in-frame rearrangements and falls short of the full clone set. An unresolved V gene accounts for under half of the shortfall where checked; the remainder is of unknown origin. The sample table lists 5,000 or so clones, roughly 69% of them with a count of one. The top ten clonotypes cover 15% to 20% of the sample. Input material: tumor tissue. Source of these receptors: a human donor with high-grade serous ovarian cancer.

V is TRBV10-3 and J is TRBJ1-4; D unresolved. Trimming shortened V by 3 bases and J by 8 bases, and 10 bases separated the two germline ends. Germline assignment: CDR1 ENHRY and CDR2 SYGVKD. The CDR3 covers 13 residues. CDR3 amino acids: CAISDTAREKLFF. CDR3 DNA sequence: TGTGCCATCAGTGATACCGCGAGGGAAAAACTGTTTTTT.

This clone was counted between two and nine times. The chain's CDR3 is CASSRVSSYEQYV. The CDR3 bases are TGTGCCAGCAGCAGGGTGAGCTCCTACGAGCAGTACGTC. The chain couples TRBV6-1 to TRBJ2-7, with D perhaps matching TRBD1 (5 bases). V gave up 6 bases and J gave up 0 bases, with 9 bases separating them. This CDR3 is built from 13 residues. Per the germline V gene, CDR1 is MNHNS and CDR2 is SASEGT.

The chain is built from TRBV15 and TRBJ2-2; D is perhaps TRBD1 (6 bases). CDR1 is LNHNV and CDR2 is YYDKDF in the germline V gene (reference sequence). CDR3 size: 16 residues. Deletions cut 1 base from V and 4 bases from J, with 13 bases between. The CDR3 loop reads CATSRGAGDLTGELFF. The DNA of the CDR3 is TGTGCCACCAGCAGAGGAGCAGGGGACCTCACCGGGGAGCTGTTTTTT.

The chain combines TRBV19 with TRBJ2-3; TRBD2 matches at 8 bases. The trim removed 8 bases at V and 4 bases at J, leaving 8 bases unmatched. The CDR3 has 14 amino acids. Germline assignment: CDR1 LNHDA and CDR2 SQIVND (reference sequence). The CDR3 loop reads CASDVSSGADTQYF. CDR3 in DNA: TGTGCCAGTGATGTGAGTAGCGGGGCAGATACGCAGTATTTT. Using reference TRBV19 and TRBJ2-3 for the parts outside the CDR3, the full variable domain is DGGITQSPKYLFRKEGQNVTLSCEQNLNHDAMYWYRQDPGQGLRLIYYSQIVNDFQKGDIAEGYSVSREKKESFPLTVTSAQKNPTAFYLCASDVSSGADTQYFGPGTRLTVL.

The chain links TRBV28 to TRBJ2-3; D ambiguous. The CDR3 spans 17 residues. With 6 bases removed from V and 0 bases from J, the gap between germline ends came to 19 bases. Germline V CDR1 and CDR2: MDHEN, SYDVKM. The CDR3 sequence is CASSSITYSASTDTQYF. The CDR3 DNA is TGTGCCAGCAGCTCCATAACTTACAGCGCTAGCACAGATACGCAGTATTTT.

The chain combines TRBV7-9 with TRBJ2-5, with D hard to call. The CDR3 has 13 amino acids. Looked up from germline, CDR1 is SEHNR and CDR2 is FQNEAQ (reference sequence). The V and J ends lost 5 bases and 5 bases respectively, with 12 bases between them. The CDR3 region has the DNA TGTGCCAGCAGCCCCCCACCTTCGGAGACCCAGTACTTC. It yields the protein CASSPPPSETQYF.

CDR3 sequence (DNA): TGTGCCAGCAGTGATGGACAGCTATTCACCGGGGAGCTGTTTTTT. Its translation: CASSDGQLFTGELFF. This sequence joins TRBV25-1 and TRBJ2-2, with a weak D call TRBD1 (6 bases). CDR3 length equals 15 residues. CDR1 MGHDK and CDR2 SYGVNS come from the germline V gene. The V gene lost 3 bases and the J gene lost 4 bases, with 12 bases spanning the gap.

The chain employs TRBV6-6 and TRBJ1-5, with 7 positions matching TRBD1. This CDR3 spans 16 amino acids. V gave up 4 bases and J gave up 4 bases; unmatched junction bases: 10. The germline V gene encodes CDR1 MNHNY and CDR2 SVGAGI (reference sequence). The CDR3 DNA reads TGTGCCAGCAGTTCCCCCACAGGGGTTCGGAATCAGCCCCAGCATTTT. Amino acid sequence: CASSSPTGVRNQPQHF.

V is TRBV27 and J is TRBJ2-5; TRBD1 or TRBD2 may be the D gene (5 bases each). The germline V gene encodes CDR1 MNHEY and CDR2 SMNVEV (reference sequence). This CDR3 is 11 amino acids long. The V end was cut by 2 bases, the J end by 7 bases, with 5 bases between. CDR3 nucleotide sequence: TGTGCCAGCAGTTTAGGGGGGACCCAGTACTTC. Its translation: CASSLGGTQYF.

The rearrangement links TRBV5-1 to TRBJ2-5, with D possibly called TRBD1 or TRBD2 (6 bases each). From germline, CDR1 is SGHRS and CDR2 YFSETQ. The CDR3 consists of 18 residues. V was clipped by 0 bases and J by 5 bases, with 23 bases between them. CDR3 sequence: CASSLDNAGGRPWETQYF. CDR3 nucleotides: TGCGCCAGCAGCTTGGATAACGCCGGGGGCAGGCCTTGGGAGACCCAGTACTTC.

This chain links TRBV6-6 with TRBJ1-2; unclear D gene. Germline CDR1 MNHNY, CDR2 SVGAGI (reference sequence). The V end was cut by 7 bases, the J end by 4 bases, with 16 bases between. This CDR3 has 14 amino acids. The CDR3 reads CASTPSPHLYGYTF. The CDR3 DNA sequence: TGTGCCAGCACACCCTCCCCACACCTCTATGGCTACACCTTC.

The V and J genes are TRBV28 and TRBJ1-1; 8 nucleotides match TRBD1. The CDR3 totals 12 residues. J gave up 5 bases and V 7 bases, and 3 bases lay outside the gene matches. Germline V gene sequence: CDR1 MDHEN, CDR2 SYDVKM. The CDR3 bases are TGTGCCAGCAATTACAGGGGGACTGAAGCTTTCTTT. It specifies CASNYRGTEAFF.

The chain joins TRBV5-1 to TRBJ2-4, with D perhaps matching TRBD1 (5 bases). Looked up from germline, CDR1 is SGHRS and CDR2 is YFSETQ. Trimming left V 4 bases short and J 3 bases short, with 11 bases between. The CDR3 runs to 14 residues. The CDR3 nucleotides read TGCGCCAGCAGCCTCGACAGTGTCAAAAACATTCAGTACTTC. Translation: CASSLDSVKNIQYF.

This clone has a handful of counts. The rearrangement joins TRBV7-8 to TRBJ1-1; 10 nucleotides match TRBD1. J lost 12 bases, V lost 1 base, and 2 bases had no gene match. Per the germline V gene, CDR1 is SGHVS and CDR2 is FQNEAQ. CDR3 length: 12 amino acids. The CDR3 region is CASSLGTGGTFF. CDR3 DNA: TGTGCCAGCAGCTTAGGGACAGGGGGGACTTTCTTT.

The rearrangement links TRBV25-1 to TRBJ1-6; a possible D gene is TRBD1 (5 bases). Germline CDR1 is MGHDK and CDR2 is SYGVNS. The CDR3 is 16 residues long. V dropped 7 bases and J dropped 9 bases, with 22 bases sitting between them. The CDR3 region is CASTDYEGDPGSPLHF. The CDR3 coding sequence is TGTGCCAGCACCGATTATGAAGGGGACCCGGGTTCACCCCTCCACTTT.

The chain employs TRBV6-1 and TRBJ1-1; D gene unclear. The CDR3 is 15 residues long. Germline CDR1 is MNHNS and CDR2 is SASEGT. Trimming took off 2 bases at V and 0 bases at J, with 10 bases between the two ends. The DNA of the CDR3 is TGTGCCAGCAGTGAAAGAACGTACATGAACACTGAAGCTTTCTTT. Encoded protein: CASSERTYMNTEAFF.

Judged by abundance, this clone is medium-sized. The gene calls are TRBV6-5 and TRBJ1-1; D is unclear. Per germline, CDR1 MNHEY and CDR2 SVGAGI. Deletions cut 5 bases from V and 1 base from J, with 5 bases between. This CDR3 is built from 12 residues. The CDR3 region is CASSTQNTEAFF. CDR3 DNA sequence: TGTGCCAGCAGTACCCAGAACACTGAAGCTTTCTTT.